This TCR beta chain was profiled in a study of T cell responses to AZD1222 COVID-19 vaccine. Study conclusions and caveats: Recipients of two AZD1222 doses showed rising Spike-specific TCR breadth and depth.

CDR1 and CDR2 (germline): MDHEN, SYDVKM. This CDR3 spans 15 amino acids. Trimming took 3 bases from V and 5 from J; bases not matched to a gene: 8. Notes on this clone: Its specificity is not known.

Sequencing was performed with immunoSEQ multiplex PCR; in TCRdb, only in-frame clones are kept and a portion is missing. The repertoire holds roughly 160,000 clones, with about 91% as singletons. The clonotype comes from an adult in good health. This specimen consisted of peripheral blood, obtained on day 0 of AZD1222 vaccination. V gene TRBV28 combines with J gene TRBJ2-5; 8 nucleotides match TRBD2. The CDR3: CASSFMTGGFETQYF. Written as DNA, the CDR3 is TGTGCCAGCAGTTTCATGACGGGAGGGTTCGAGACCCAGTACTTC.